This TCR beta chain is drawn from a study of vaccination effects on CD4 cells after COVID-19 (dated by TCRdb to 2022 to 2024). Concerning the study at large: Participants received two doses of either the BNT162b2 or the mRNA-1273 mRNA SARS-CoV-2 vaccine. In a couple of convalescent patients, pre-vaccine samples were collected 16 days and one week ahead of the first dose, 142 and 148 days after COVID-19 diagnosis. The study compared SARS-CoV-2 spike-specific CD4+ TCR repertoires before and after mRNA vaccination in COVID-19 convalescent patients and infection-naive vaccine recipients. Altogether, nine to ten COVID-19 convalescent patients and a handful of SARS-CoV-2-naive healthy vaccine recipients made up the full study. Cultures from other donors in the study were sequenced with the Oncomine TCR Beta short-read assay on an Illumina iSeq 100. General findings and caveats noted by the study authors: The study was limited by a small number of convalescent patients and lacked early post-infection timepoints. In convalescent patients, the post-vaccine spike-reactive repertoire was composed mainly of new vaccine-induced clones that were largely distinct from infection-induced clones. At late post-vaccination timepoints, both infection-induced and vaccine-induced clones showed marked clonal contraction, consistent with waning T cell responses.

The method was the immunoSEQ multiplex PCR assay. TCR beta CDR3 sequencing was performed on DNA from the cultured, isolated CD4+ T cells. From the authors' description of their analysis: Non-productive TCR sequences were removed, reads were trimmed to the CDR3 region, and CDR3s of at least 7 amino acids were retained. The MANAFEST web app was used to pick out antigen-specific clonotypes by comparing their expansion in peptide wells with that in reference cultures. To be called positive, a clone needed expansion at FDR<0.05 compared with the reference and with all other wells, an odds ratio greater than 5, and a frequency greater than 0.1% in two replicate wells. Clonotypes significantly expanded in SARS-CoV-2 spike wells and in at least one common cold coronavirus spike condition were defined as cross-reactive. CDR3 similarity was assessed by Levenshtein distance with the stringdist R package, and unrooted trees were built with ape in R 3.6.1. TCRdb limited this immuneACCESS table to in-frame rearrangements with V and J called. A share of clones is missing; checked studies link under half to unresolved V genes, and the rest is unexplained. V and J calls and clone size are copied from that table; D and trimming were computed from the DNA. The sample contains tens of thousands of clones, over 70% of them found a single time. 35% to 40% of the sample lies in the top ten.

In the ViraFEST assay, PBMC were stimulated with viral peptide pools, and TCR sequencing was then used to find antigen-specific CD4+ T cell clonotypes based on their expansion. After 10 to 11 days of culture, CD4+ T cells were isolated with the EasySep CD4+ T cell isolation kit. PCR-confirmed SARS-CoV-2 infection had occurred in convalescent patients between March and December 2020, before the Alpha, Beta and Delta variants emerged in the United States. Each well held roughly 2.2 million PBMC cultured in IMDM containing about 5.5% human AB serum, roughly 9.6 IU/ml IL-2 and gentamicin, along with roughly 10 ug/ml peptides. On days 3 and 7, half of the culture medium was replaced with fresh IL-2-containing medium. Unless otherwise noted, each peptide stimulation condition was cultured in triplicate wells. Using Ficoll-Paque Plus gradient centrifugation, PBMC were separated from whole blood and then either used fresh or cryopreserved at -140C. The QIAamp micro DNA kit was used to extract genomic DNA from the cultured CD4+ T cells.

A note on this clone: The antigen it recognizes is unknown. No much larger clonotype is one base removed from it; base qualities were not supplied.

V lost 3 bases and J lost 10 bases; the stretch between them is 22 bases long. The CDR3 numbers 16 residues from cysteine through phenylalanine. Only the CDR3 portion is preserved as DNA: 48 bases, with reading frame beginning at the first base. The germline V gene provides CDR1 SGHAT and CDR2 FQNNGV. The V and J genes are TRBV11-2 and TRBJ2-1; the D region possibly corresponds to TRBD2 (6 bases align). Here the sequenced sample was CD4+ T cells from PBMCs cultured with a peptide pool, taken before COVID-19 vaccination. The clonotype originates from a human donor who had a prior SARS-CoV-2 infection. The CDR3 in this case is CASSFRSGQAAWEQFF. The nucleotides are TGTGCCAGCAGCTTTCGGAGCGGGCAGGCGGCGTGGGAGCAGTTCTTC.